Following are 17 T cell receptor beta chains from one sample sequenced in a study of blood T cell repertoires in COVID-19. The repertoire was sequenced with immunoSEQ multiplex PCR; TCRdb's copy has only in-frame clones and lacks some. The sample contains hundreds of thousands of clones, 87% of which appear only once. Sequenced sample: peripheral blood. Receptor source: a woman in her forties or fifties who had recovered from COVID-19.

This chain connects TRBV18 to TRBJ2-3, with D possibly TRBD2 on 6 matching bases. CDR1 and CDR2 from the germline V gene are KGHSH and LQKENI. The CDR3 length is 15 residues. Between the trimmed V and J ends, which lost 3 bases and 0 bases, there was a span of 10 bases. The CDR3 sequence is CASSPGGPSTDTQYF. The CDR3 nucleotides are TGTGCCAGCTCACCGGGGGGACCTAGCACAGATACGCAGTATTTT.

The rearrangement links TRBV18 to TRBJ2-3, with 9 positions matching TRBD2. The ends lost 1 base at V and 2 bases at J; junction bases unmatched: 13. Germline V CDR1 and CDR2: KGHSH, LQKENI. This CDR3 spans 19 amino acids. The CDR3 reads CASSPLRLADPKSTDTQYF. The CDR3 DNA sequence: TGTGCCAGCTCACCACTGAGACTAGCGGACCCGAAGTCCACAGATACGCAGTATTTT.

The CDR3 spells CASSTGLAGGPETQYF. Written as DNA, the CDR3 is TGTGCCAGCAGTACAGGACTAGCGGGAGGGCCGGAGACCCAGTACTTC. V gene TRBV6-2 or TRBV6-3 combines with J gene TRBJ2-5; 15 bases are a match to TRBD2. The V and J ends lost 5 bases and 5 bases, in that order; junction bases with no gene match: 6. Per germline, CDR1 MNHEY and CDR2 SVGEGT. This CDR3 is 16 amino acids long.

The chain employs TRBV5-6 and TRBJ2-7; D might be TRBD2 (6 bases). CDR1 is SGHDT, CDR2 YYEEEE, per germline. V lost 0 bases and J 5 bases, leaving 12 bases between the germline ends. This CDR3 region has 14 residues. The CDR3 DNA follows: TGTGCCAGCAGCTTGGCCGCGGGAACCCACGAGCAGTACTTC. Translated, it gives CASSLAAGTHEQYF.

The rearrangement joins TRBV19 to TRBJ1-1; D unclear. Trimming left V 7 bases short and J 3 bases short, with 30 bases between. The length of the CDR3 is 19 residues. Germline CDR1 LNHDA, CDR2 SQIVND (reference sequence). CDR3 bases: TGTGCCAGTACCCCACTCGCGAGGTTTTATAAAGTAGAGGACACTGAAGCTTTCTTT. It codes for CASTPLARFYKVEDTEAFF.

This rearrangement joins TRBV13 to TRBJ1-1; 7 bases map to TRBD1. CDR3 length: 13 residues. Trimming removed 6 bases from V and 6 bases from J; junction bases left unmatched: 7. Germline V gene lookup returns CDR1 PRHDT and CDR2 FYEKMQ (reference sequence). CDR3 coding DNA: TGTGCCAGCAGTTTACAGGGGATCTCTGAAGCTTTCTTT. Its protein product is CASSLQGISEAFF.

The J gene is TRBJ1-2, the V gene TRBV4-2; D is perhaps TRBD1 (5 bases). V lost 1 base and J 4 bases, leaving 13 bases between the germline ends. Germline loops: CDR1 LGHNA, CDR2 YNFKEQ. This CDR3 comprises 15 residues. CDR3 in DNA: TGTGCCAGCAGCCAAGTTGTCCAGGGAATCTATGGCTACACCTTC. Translating it yields CASSQVVQGIYGYTF.

The chain links TRBV6-5 to TRBJ1-1; 8 nucleotides line up with TRBD1. CDR1 and CDR2 from the germline V gene are MNHEY and SVGAGI. This CDR3 is 13 amino acids long. V lost 7 bases to trimming and J lost 3 bases; unmatched junction nucleotides: 4. The CDR3: CASTRDRHTEAFF. The CDR3 DNA reads TGTGCCAGCACCCGGGACAGGCACACTGAAGCTTTCTTT.

V usage is TRBV5-6 and J usage is TRBJ1-2, with 7 bases that match TRBD1. The CDR3 has 15 amino acids. V dropped 2 bases and J dropped 8; count of bases not matched to a gene: 12. Germline V CDR1 and CDR2: SGHDT, YYEEEE. CDR3 in DNA: TGTGCCAGCAGCTTCTCCGCAGGGGGATCAAGGGGCTACACCTTC. It codes for CASSFSAGGSRGYTF.

CDR3 loop: CASTQGLAGSYEQYF. Here the CDR3 DNA reads TGTGCCAGCACCCAAGGACTAGCGGGTTCCTACGAGCAGTACTTC. V and J are TRBV7-2 and TRBJ2-7, with 11 nucleotides matching TRBD2. Germline V gene data show CDR1 as SGHTA and CDR2 as FQGNSA. Trimming took 7 bases from V and 1 from J; bases not matched to a gene: 6. The CDR3 contains 15 residues.

This chain links TRBV7-9 with TRBJ2-5; D not resolved. In germline, CDR1 is SEHNR, CDR2 FQNEAQ (reference sequence). Deletions cut 7 bases from V and 2 bases from J, with 8 bases between. The length of the CDR3 is 12 residues. The CDR3 DNA is TGTGCCAGCAACGAGGATCAAGAGACCCAGTACTTC. Translation: CASNEDQETQYF.

This chain connects TRBV5-1 to TRBJ2-7; the match to TRBD2 covers 10 bases. The ends lost 2 bases at V and 6 bases at J; junction bases unmatched: 2. CDR1 and CDR2 from the germline V gene are SGHRS and YFSETQ. The CDR3 is 13 residues long. CDR3 DNA: TGCGCCAGCAGCTTCCAGCGGGGGGGCGAGCAGTACTTC. This gives the protein CASSFQRGGEQYF.

This CDR3 is CASSPRQRTNTGELFF. DNA for the CDR3: TGTGCCAGCAGCCCTAGACAGCGAACGAACACCGGGGAGCTGTTTTTT. The chain joins TRBV7-2 to TRBJ2-2; tentatively, D is TRBD1 (5 bases). Germline loops: CDR1 SGHTA, CDR2 FQGNSA. The germline V and J ends were trimmed by 5 bases and 0 bases, with 13 bases remaining between them. This CDR3 has 16 amino acids.

This clone was detected a few times. This same CDR3 is encoded by further DNA sequences in the sample. This sequence joins TRBV5-6 and TRBJ2-3; TRBD2 aligns across 12 bases. The V gene end was trimmed by 5 bases and the J gene end by 0 bases; junction bases not matched to a gene: 7. CDR3 length: 17 residues. Germline V gene lookup returns CDR1 SGHDT and CDR2 YYEEEE. This CDR3 reads CASSRRLAGDSTDTQYF. The CDR3 coding sequence is TGTGCCAGCAGTCGACGACTAGCGGGGGATAGCACAGATACGCAGTATTTT.

This clone was observed a handful of times. The chain recombines TRBV21-1 with TRBJ1-1; TRBD1 is the table's D call, not checked against the DNA. TRBV21-1 is a pseudogene. CDR3 length: 17 amino acids. The CDR3, as DNA: TGTGCCAGCAGCAAAGGAGACAGGGTGGGTATGAACACTGAAGCTTTCTTT. This translates into CASSKGDRVGMNTEAFF.

The chain uses TRBV27 and TRBJ2-7, with D maybe TRBD2 (6 bases). This CDR3 spans 14 amino acids. The V gene lost 3 bases and the J gene lost 5 bases, with 14 bases spanning the gap. Germline-derived CDR1 and CDR2 are MNHEY and SMNVEV (reference sequence). The CDR3 nucleotides are TGTGCCAGCAGTTTTTCGGGGGTCGGGCACGAGCAGTACTTC. As protein: CASSFSGVGHEQYF.

The rearrangement links TRBV19 to TRBJ2-7; TRBD1 matches at 10 bases. The J segment lost 6 bases and the V segment lost 7 bases, leaving 9 bases of the junction unmatched. Germline V gives CDR1 LNHDA, CDR2 SQIVND (reference sequence). This CDR3 is 14 amino acids long. As DNA, the CDR3 is TGTGCCAGTATCCAGACAGGGGGCATGGGCGAGCAGTACTTC. Translating gives CASIQTGGMGEQYF.